The 27 T cell receptor beta chains presented below share a single source sample, sequenced in a study of tumor and adjacent non-tumor tissue in lung cancer. A modified ARM-PCR protocol with three rounds of nested PCR amplified TCRbeta. TCRdb reprocessed the multiplex PCR reads with MiXCR, giving one entry per CDR3 protein. The data show 71,000 or so distinct CDR3 sequences, roughly 80% seen once. RNA was extracted from bulk tissue without any cell sorting. Sequencing input: lung tumor tissue. The receptor set was obtained from a woman between 45 and 65 years old with non-small cell lung cancer.

Turning to this clonotype: The CDR3 carries no conserved terminal phenylalanine or tryptophan, so it likely arises from a read error. Because the CDR3's place on the DNA is in doubt, the DNA is left out and the CDR3 is given as listed by TCRdb. V is TRBV4-1 and J is TRBJ1-1; TRBD1 was called by the table and not checked on the DNA. The CDR3 spans 16 residues, counting both ends. Per the germline V gene, CDR1 is MGHRA and CDR2 is YSYEKL. CDR3 residues: CASSHDRYRANTEPFS.

Concerning this clonotype itself: The junction and the germline gene differ at one end; a read error may be behind it. V is TRBV4-2 and J is TRBJ2-3; weak D call: TRBD2 (7 bases). The CDR3 has 16 amino acids. Germline CDR1 is LGHNA and CDR2 is YNFKEQ. In nucleotides, the CDR3 is TGTACCAGCAGCCAAGCTTGGGCGGGGGCCACAGATACGCAGTATTTT. Translation gives CTSSQAWAGATDTQYF.

Comments on this clonotype: Sequence at one end of the junction differs from germline and may be a read error. V is TRBV6-2 or TRBV6-3 and J is TRBJ1-3, with D perhaps matching TRBD1 (5 bases). Germline values: CDR1 MNHEY, CDR2 SVGEGT. The CDR3 extends over 15 amino acids. CDR3 sequence: CASSPREASGNAIYF. CDR3 sequence (DNA): TGTGCCAGCAGCCCCAGGGAAGCGTCTGGAAACGCCATATATTTT.

In regard to this clonotype: The missing conserved phenylalanine or tryptophan at the end of this CDR3 makes a read error likely. The chain uses TRBV5-6 and TRBJ2-2; either TRBD1 or TRBD2 may supply D (5 bases each). The CDR3 is made up of 14 amino acids. CDR1 and CDR2 from the germline V gene are SGHDT and YYEEEE. The ends were cut back, 8 bases at V and 4 bases at J, with 15 bases in the middle. The CDR3 reads CASSLGRSTGELFC. The CDR3 coding sequence is TGTGCCAGTAGTTTGGGACGGAGCACCGGGGAGCTGTTTTGT.

With respect to this clonotype: The junction does not match germline at one end; this may be a read error. This sequence joins TRBV6-2 or TRBV6-3 and TRBJ2-1; D unclear. The germline V gene encodes CDR1 MNHEY and CDR2 SVGEGT. This CDR3 spans 14 amino acids. CDR3 DNA sequence: TGTGCCGGCAGCCGGCCAGGTCCCTACAATGAGCAGCTCTTC. Its protein is CAGSRPGPYNEQLF.

Concerning this clonotype: As the CDR3 is not closed by the conserved phenylalanine or tryptophan, this likely results from a read error. The chain uses TRBV12-3 or TRBV12-4 and TRBJ1-1; D uncertain. The CDR3 covers 15 residues. The CDR3 nucleotides are TGTGCCAGCGGTTTAGGCGGCAGCCTAAACACTGAAGCTTTCTTA. Amino acids: CASGLGGSLNTEAFL.

This clonotype is medium-sized. The rearrangement links TRBV29-1 to TRBJ2-7; perhaps TRBD1 as D (6 bases). The CDR3 covers 11 residues. The germline V gene encodes CDR1 SQVTM and CDR2 ANQGSEA. Trimming removed 7 bases from V and 6 bases from J, with 13 bases in between. The CDR3 DNA reads as TGCAGCGGATCGGACAGCTCCGAGCAGTACTTC. It is translated as CSGSDSSEQYF.

As regards this clonotype: A much larger clone lies a single base off, so this may be a read error. V usage is TRBV7-9 and J usage is TRBJ2-3; D is undetermined. CDR3 length: 17 residues. Germline V gene data show CDR1 as SEHNR and CDR2 as FQNEAQ (reference sequence). The CDR3 DNA follows: TGTGCCAGCAGCCCACCCCTGGGCAGGAGTAGCATAGATACGCAGTATTTT. This codes for CASSPPLGRSSIDTQYF. The full variable domain, its missing parts supplied by reference TRBV7-9 and TRBJ2-3, is DTGVSQNPRHKITKRGQNVTFRCDPISEHNRLYWYRQTLGQGPEFLTYFQNEAQLEKSRLLSDRFSAERPKGSFSTLEIQRTEQGDSAMYLCASSPPLGRSSIDTQYFGPGTRLTVL.

This clonotype was seen once. Its ends do not fully match the called genes, so a read error is possible. The V call is TRBV20-1, the J call TRBJ1-1, with D unresolved. The CDR3 covers 13 residues. Germline V gives CDR1 DFQATT, CDR2 SNEGSKA (reference sequence). CDR3 amino acids: CSAPSWGDTETFF. CDR3 bases: TGCAGTGCCCCGAGTTGGGGAGACACTGAAACTTTCTTT.

This clonotype has more than one count but fewer than ten. At one boundary the junction diverges from the germline segment, which might be a read error. The chain is built from TRBV11-3 and TRBJ2-1; D unresolved. Germline V lookup: CDR1 SGHNT, CDR2 YENEEA. The CDR3 is 15 amino acids. The CDR3 coding sequence is TGTGCCAGCAGCTTAGAGACCCGCTCCTACAATGAGCAGTTCTTT. The encoded protein is CASSLETRSYNEQFF.

A remark on this clonotype: The CDR3 does not end in the conserved phenylalanine or tryptophan, so this is likely a read error. No DNA is shown, since the ends of the CDR3 on it are uncertain; the CDR3 is the one TCRdb lists. This chain uses TRBV12-3 or TRBV12-4 with TRBJ2-1; TRBD2 is the table's D call, not checked against the DNA. A total of 15 residues make up the CDR3, ends included. This CDR3 is CASSPSDSSYNEQSL.

Worth noting for this clonotype: One end of the junction varies from germline; a read error may be responsible. The chain is built from TRBV29-1 and TRBJ2-7; 10 bases are a match to TRBD2. Germline CDR1 SQVTM, CDR2 ANQGSEA. The CDR3 is 19 amino acids. In DNA form, the CDR3 reads TGCAGCGTTCAAGAGAGGTGGCTAGCGGGAGACCGAACCTCCTACGAGCAGTACTTC. This sequence encodes CSVQERWLAGDRTSYEQYF.

This clonotype has ten or more counts. The chain couples TRBV20-1 to TRBJ1-1; the D gene is possibly TRBD1 (6 bases). V dropped 4 bases and J dropped 3 bases, with 12 bases sitting between them. The CDR3 totals 13 residues. Germline V gene data show CDR1 as DFQATT and CDR2 as SNEGSKA (reference sequence). The CDR3 loop is CSATRTADTEAFF. CDR3 DNA: TGCAGTGCTACCCGGACAGCGGACACTGAAGCTTTCTTT.

This clonotype was observed many times. V and J are TRBV2 and TRBJ1-1; D gene uncertain. The CDR3 is 13 amino acids. V was shortened by 4 bases and J by 0 bases, with 6 bases between the two germline ends. The V gene's germline CDR1 is SNHLY and CDR2 FYNNEI. For the CDR3, the DNA is TGTGCCAGCAGTGTCTCCGTGAACACTGAAGCTTTCTTT. Residues: CASSVSVNTEAFF.

Details on this clonotype: Given a much more abundant clone one base away, this may be a read error. V is TRBV7-9 and J is TRBJ1-2, with TRBD1 as a possible D gene (5 bases). Germline V gene data show CDR1 as SEHNR and CDR2 as FQNEAQ (reference sequence). V lost 3 bases to trimming and J lost 5 bases, with 10 bases between them. The CDR3 is made up of 13 amino acids. The CDR3: CASSFWGEYGYTF. DNA of the CDR3: TGTGCCAGCAGCTTCTGGGGGGAATATGGCTACACCTTC.

Notes on this clonotype: Because it lacks the conserved phenylalanine or tryptophan at the end, this CDR3 is likely a read error. V gene TRBV20-1 combines with J gene TRBJ2-3, with D perhaps being TRBD1 or TRBD2 (5 bases each). Germline V gene sequence: CDR1 DFQATT, CDR2 SNEGSKA (reference sequence). This CDR3 comprises 13 residues. Trimming took 7 bases from V and 7 from J, leaving 18 bases between them. The DNA of the CDR3 is TGCAGTGAGCGAAACGGGGCAGTAAATACGCAGTATTAT. Translating it yields CSERNGAVNTQYY.

A word on this clonotype: Since a much larger clone is just one base distant, this may be a read error. The V gene is TRBV5-1, the J gene TRBJ2-3; D gene ambiguous. The CDR3 has 16 residues. Germline CDR1 and CDR2: SGHRS and YFSETQ. Trimming left V 3 bases short and J 4 bases short, with 18 bases between. The CDR3: CASSYRPGVNSDTQYF. Written as DNA, the CDR3 is TGCGCCAGCAGCTACCGACCAGGAGTTAACTCAGATACGCAGTATTTT.

This clonotype is categorized as medium-sized. The gene calls are TRBV11-2 and TRBJ2-2, with unresolved D. The CDR3 has 14 amino acids. Trimming stripped 5 bases from V and 6 bases from J, with 13 bases between. Germline V lookup: CDR1 SGHAT, CDR2 FQNNGV. In DNA form, the CDR3 reads TGTGCCAGCAGCCGCGCTGCGGCGGCCGGGGAGCTGTTTTTT. It specifies CASSRAAAAGELFF.

Concerning this clonotype itself: The conserved closing phenylalanine or tryptophan is absent in this CDR3, likely reflecting a read error. The CDR3 DNA sequence: TGTGCCAGCATCTTAGCCGCGGGACGCACGGGGTCCTACGAGCAGTACCTT. Its protein product is CASILAAGRTGSYEQYL. The rearrangement uses TRBV11-2 and TRBJ2-7, with D tentatively TRBD2 (6 bases). The germline V gene has CDR1 SGHAT and CDR2 FQNNGV. CDR3 length: 17 amino acids.

On this clonotype: The conserved final phenylalanine or tryptophan is absent from the CDR3, which likely points to a read error. The chain employs TRBV11-2 and TRBJ2-7, with 12 bases fitting TRBD2. CDR3 length: 15 amino acids. The germline gives CDR1 SGHAT, CDR2 FQNNGV. The chain's CDR3 is CPSSFGLAGYDEQYL. The CDR3 region has the DNA TGTCCCAGTAGCTTTGGACTAGCGGGATATGACGAGCAGTACCTC.

About this clonotype: One end of the junction fails to match germline, which may point to a read error. V gene TRBV28 combines with J gene TRBJ1-1; tentatively, D is TRBD1 (5 bases). The CDR3 has 13 residues. CDR1 and CDR2 from the germline V gene are MDHEN and SYDVKM. CDR3 amino acids: CASSLARTSEAIF. DNA for the CDR3: TGTGCCAGCAGTTTAGCCAGGACATCTGAAGCTATCTTT.

As for this clonotype: Because the CDR3 is missing its conserved closing phenylalanine or tryptophan, this is likely a read error. This chain connects TRBV20-1 to TRBJ2-7; D is possibly TRBD1 or TRBD2 (5 bases each). CDR1 and CDR2 (germline): DFQATT, SNEGSKA (reference sequence). The CDR3 loop spans 15 amino acids. The CDR3, as DNA: TGCAGAGCTAGAGACCCGACAGAGGACTGGTCCGAGCAGTACCTC. Translation gives CRARDPTEDWSEQYL.

For this clonotype: One end of the junction does not line up with germline, which may come from a read error. V usage is TRBV6-1 and J usage is TRBJ2-2; weak D call: TRBD2 (5 bases). Germline loops: CDR1 MNHNS, CDR2 SASEGT. The length of the CDR3 is 16 residues. CDR3 nucleotide sequence: TGTGCCATCAGTCAATGTTCTACAGCGAATACCGGGAAGCTGTTTTTT. Amino acid sequence: CAISQCSTANTGKLFF.

The J gene is TRBJ2-1, the V gene TRBV7-3, with D possibly TRBD1 on 6 matching bases. Between the trimmed V and J ends, which lost 2 bases and 12 bases, there was a span of 20 bases. This CDR3 region has 15 residues. CDR1 is SGHTA, CDR2 FQGTGA, per germline. CDR3 sequence reads: CASSLEGGYNIGQFF. The CDR3, as DNA: TGTGCCAGCAGCTTAGAAGGGGGATACAACATTGGGCAGTTCTTC.

Only one count was recorded for this clonotype. The CDR3 carries no conserved terminal phenylalanine or tryptophan, so it likely arises from a read error. The chain is built from TRBV29-1 and TRBJ2-3; the D call may be TRBD1 or TRBD2 (5 bases each). Deletions cut 4 bases from V and 2 bases from J, with 13 bases between. Germline V gives CDR1 SQVTM, CDR2 ANQGSEA. This CDR3 has 14 residues. The CDR3 sequence: CSVARGLSTDTQYS. CDR3 nucleotides: TGCAGCGTTGCGAGGGGTCTGTCCACAGATACGCAGTATTCT.

The table lists this clonotype with many counts. The chain carries TRBV10-3 and TRBJ2-1, with D perhaps given as TRBD1 or TRBD2 (5 bases each). The CDR3 is 14 residues long. Germline values: CDR1 ENHRY, CDR2 SYGVKD. V was cut by 0 bases and J by 5 bases, with 8 bases left in between. The CDR3 loop is CAISESGENNEQFF. CDR3 in DNA: TGTGCCATCAGTGAGTCGGGGGAAAACAATGAGCAGTTCTTC.

There are a few counts of this clonotype. One end of the junction is discordant with germline, which a read error may explain. The chain is built from TRBV4-2 and TRBJ2-5, with TRBD2 identical over 8 bases. The length of the CDR3 is 16 residues. Germline V gene data show CDR1 as LGHNA and CDR2 as YNFKEQ. As DNA, the CDR3 is TGTGTCAGCAGCCAAACCACGGGACTAGACTACGTGACCCAGTACTTC. This codes for CVSSQTTGLDYVTQYF.